These 14 T cell receptor beta chains originate from one sample sequenced in a study of cytomegalovirus exposure and HLA in healthy donors. PCR was performed using 60 Vbeta and 13 Jbeta primers. The method was immunoSEQ multiplex PCR; TCRdb's version includes in-frame clones alone and lacks a portion of them. The profile shows 72,000 or so clones, about 60% of them singletons. The sequenced sample was PBMCs. The receptor set was obtained from a woman aged 50 to 60 in good health and CMV-seronegative.

V gene TRBV9 combines with J gene TRBJ2-1; D perhaps matches TRBD2 (5 bases). V lost 2 bases to trimming and J lost 9 bases, with 12 bases between them. The CDR3 is made up of 13 amino acids. Germline CDR1 and CDR2: SGDLS and YYNGEE. CDR3 residues: CASSVSSHSEQFF. The CDR3 DNA reads TGTGCCAGCAGCGTCTCTAGCCATAGTGAGCAGTTCTTC.

V usage is TRBV6-5 and J usage is TRBJ1-2; D is undetermined. Trimming stripped 6 bases from V and 5 bases from J, with 13 bases between. The germline gives CDR1 MNHEY, CDR2 SVGAGI. CDR3 length: 13 amino acids. The CDR3: CASSPPGIYGYTF. The CDR3 nucleotides read TGTGCCAGCAGCCCCCCGGGGATTTATGGCTACACCTTC.

This clone was found a few times. The chain links TRBV7-2 to TRBJ2-3; possible D gene TRBD2, 7 bases. CDR3 length: 15 amino acids. CDR1 and CDR2 from the germline V gene are SGHTA and FQGNSA. V was pared by 1 base and J by 2 bases, with 10 bases between. The CDR3 sequence is CASSLVGGPTDTQYF. Written as DNA, the CDR3 is TGTGCCAGCAGCTTAGTGGGGGGGCCCACAGATACGCAGTATTTT. Full variable domain (missing parts from reference TRBV7-2 and TRBJ2-3): GAGVSQSPSNKVTEKGKDVELRCDPISGHTALYWYRQSLGQGLEFLIYFQGNSAPDKSGLPSDRFSAERTGGSVSTLTIQRTQQEDSAVYLCASSLVGGPTDTQYFGPGTRLTVL.

The rearrangement uses TRBV5-1 and TRBJ1-2; 8 positions agree with TRBD1. This CDR3 is 15 amino acids long. From germline, CDR1 is SGHRS and CDR2 YFSETQ. V was pared by 2 bases and J by 4 bases, with 7 bases of the junction left unmatched. The CDR3 spells CASSLGQGGTYGYTF. In DNA form, the CDR3 reads TGCGCCAGCAGCTTAGGACAGGGAGGGACCTATGGCTACACCTTC.

V and J are TRBV28 and TRBJ1-1; D not certain. V dropped 3 bases and J dropped 0 bases, with 17 bases sitting between them. Germline CDR1 and CDR2: MDHEN and SYDVKM. The CDR3 is 17 amino acids. In DNA form, the CDR3 reads TGTGCCAGCAGTTTGGGCAGTCATCCGTTGATGAACACTGAAGCTTTCTTT. Translation gives CASSLGSHPLMNTEAFF.

This clone was counted a few times. One end of the junction is discordant with germline, which a read error may explain. The gene calls are TRBV11-2 and TRBJ1-3; D is perhaps TRBD1 (5 bases). CDR3 size: 18 residues. Germline V gene data show CDR1 as SGHAT and CDR2 as FQNNGV. Here the CDR3 DNA reads TGTGCCATCAGCTTAGAGGGTTATCCAGGGCGCTCTGGAAACACCATATATTTT. The encoded protein is CAISLEGYPGRSGNTIYF.

The CDR3 DNA is TGTGCCAGCAGTGCGACCTCGTGGACAGCTGAGCAGTACTTC. Amino acid sequence: CASSATSWTAEQYF. The chain has TRBV25-1 and TRBJ2-7, with a weak D call TRBD1 (6 bases). This CDR3 spans 14 amino acids. Trimming shortened V by 4 bases and J by 7 bases, and 17 bases separated the two germline ends. CDR1 and CDR2 (germline): MGHDK, SYGVNS.

The chain has TRBV14 and TRBJ2-5, with 8 bases lining up with TRBD2. The V gene end was trimmed by 4 bases and the J gene end by 5 bases; junction bases not matched to a gene: 12. The CDR3 contains 16 residues. Germline V gene sequence: CDR1 SGHDN, CDR2 FVKESK. The CDR3, as DNA: TGTGCCAGCAGCCTAGTAGCGGGGCAGGCCCAGGAGACCCAGTACTTC. This gives the protein CASSLVAGQAQETQYF.

The V and J genes are TRBV30 and TRBJ1-1; D is unresolved. Trimming pared 5 bases from V and 3 bases from J, leaving 10 bases between. Germline loops: CDR1 GTSNPN, CDR2 SVGIG (reference sequence). The CDR3 is 12 residues long. CDR3: CAWGRRDTEAFF. The CDR3 nucleotides read TGTGCCTGGGGCAGGCGGGACACTGAAGCTTTCTTT.

This rearrangement joins TRBV19 to TRBJ2-7, with 7 bases that match TRBD2. Germline trimming cut 5 bases from V and 3 bases from J; bases unmatched to any gene: 13. Per germline, CDR1 LNHDA and CDR2 SQIVND (reference sequence). CDR3 size: 16 residues. The CDR3 coding sequence is TGTGCCAGTAGTTTAGCGGGCCGGAGGGATTTCTACGAGCAGTACTTC. Translation: CASSLAGRRDFYEQYF. The whole variable domain, filled in from reference TRBV19 and TRBJ2-7, reads DGGITQSPKYLFRKEGQNVTLSCEQNLNHDAMYWYRQDPGQGLRLIYYSQIVNDFQKGDIAEGYSVSREKKESFPLTVTSAQKNPTAFYLCASSLAGRRDFYEQYFGPGTRLTVT.

V gene TRBV7-3 combines with J gene TRBJ1-1; 10 bases agree with TRBD1. V was clipped by 6 bases and J by 4 bases; unmatched bases: 2. The CDR3 is 13 residues long. Germline loops: CDR1 SGHTA, CDR2 FQGTGA. The DNA for the CDR3 is TGTGCCAGCAGACGGACAGGGGGCACTGAAGCTTTCTTT. Translated: CASRRTGGTEAFF.

This clone was detected a few times. CDR3 sequence reads: CASRRQGLTDTQYF. Written as DNA, the CDR3 is TGTGCCAGCAGACGACAGGGACTCACAGATACGCAGTATTTT. The chain employs TRBV6-1 and TRBJ2-3, with D tentatively TRBD1 (7 bases). The V end was cut by 6 bases, the J end by 2 bases, with 12 bases between. Per the germline V gene, CDR1 is MNHNS and CDR2 is SASEGT. The CDR3 is 14 residues long.

V is TRBV5-4 and J is TRBJ1-5; D is ambiguous. Germline V gene data show CDR1 as SGHNT and CDR2 as YYREEE (reference sequence). The CDR3 has 12 amino acids. V was cut by 4 bases and J by 6 bases, with 8 bases left in between. The CDR3 DNA follows: TGTGCCAGCAGCATCAACGGTCAGCCCCAGCATTTT. It yields the protein CASSINGQPQHF.

The rearrangement links TRBV6-5 to TRBJ1-2; tentatively, D is TRBD1 (5 bases). Germline V gene sequence: CDR1 MNHEY, CDR2 SVGAGI. Trimming took 5 bases from V and 8 from J, leaving 18 bases between them. This CDR3 comprises 14 residues. CDR3 amino acids: CASSRTGGTDGYTF. The CDR3 DNA follows: TGTGCCAGCAGTCGGACCGGGGGGACGGACGGCTACACCTTC.